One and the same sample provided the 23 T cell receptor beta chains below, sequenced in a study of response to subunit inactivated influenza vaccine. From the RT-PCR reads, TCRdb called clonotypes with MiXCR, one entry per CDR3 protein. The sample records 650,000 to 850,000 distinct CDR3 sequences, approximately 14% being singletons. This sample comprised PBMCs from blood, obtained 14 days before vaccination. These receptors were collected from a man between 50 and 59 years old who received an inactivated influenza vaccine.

The CDR3 DNA reads as TGTGCCAGCAGCGGACGGACCCTAGATGAAAAACTGTTTTTT. Translated: CASSGRTLDEKLFF. The chain carries TRBV6-1 and TRBJ1-4; D is uncertain. Between the trimmed V and J ends, which lost 6 bases and 6 bases, there was a span of 14 bases. In germline, CDR1 is MNHNS, CDR2 SASEGT. There are 14 residues in the CDR3.

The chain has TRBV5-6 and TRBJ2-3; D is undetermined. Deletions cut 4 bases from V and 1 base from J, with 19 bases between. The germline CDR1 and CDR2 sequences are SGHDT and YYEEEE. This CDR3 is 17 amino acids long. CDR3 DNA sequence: TGTGCCAGCAGCCCCGGCGGATACTTTTCACGCACAGATACGCAGTATTTT. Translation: CASSPGGYFSRTDTQYF.

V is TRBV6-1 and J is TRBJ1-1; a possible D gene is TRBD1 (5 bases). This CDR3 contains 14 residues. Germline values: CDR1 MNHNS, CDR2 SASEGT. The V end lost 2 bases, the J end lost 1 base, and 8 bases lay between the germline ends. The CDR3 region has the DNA TGTGCCAGCAGTGAAATAGGGGAGAACACTGAAGCTTTCTTT. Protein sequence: CASSEIGENTEAFF.

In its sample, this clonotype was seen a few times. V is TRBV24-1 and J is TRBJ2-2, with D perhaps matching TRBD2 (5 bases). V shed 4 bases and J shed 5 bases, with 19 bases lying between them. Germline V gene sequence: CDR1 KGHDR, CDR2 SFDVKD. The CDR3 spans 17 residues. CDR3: CATSDPTTGGSTGELFF. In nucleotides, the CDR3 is TGTGCCACCAGTGACCCCACGACTGGAGGTAGTACCGGGGAGCTGTTTTTT.

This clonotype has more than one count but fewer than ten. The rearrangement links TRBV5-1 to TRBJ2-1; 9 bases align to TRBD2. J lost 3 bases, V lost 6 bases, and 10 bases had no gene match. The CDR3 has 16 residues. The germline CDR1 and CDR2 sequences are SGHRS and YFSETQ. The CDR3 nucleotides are TGCGCCAGCACCCGGCGGAGTAGCGGGGGCTACAATGAGCAGTTCTTC. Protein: CASTRRSSGGYNEQFF.

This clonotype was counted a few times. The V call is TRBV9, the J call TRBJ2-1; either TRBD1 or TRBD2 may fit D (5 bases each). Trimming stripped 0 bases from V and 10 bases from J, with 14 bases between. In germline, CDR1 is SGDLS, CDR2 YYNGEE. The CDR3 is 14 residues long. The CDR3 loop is CASSVGGGPGEQFF. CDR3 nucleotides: TGTGCCAGCAGCGTAGGGGGCGGGCCGGGGGAGCAGTTCTTC.

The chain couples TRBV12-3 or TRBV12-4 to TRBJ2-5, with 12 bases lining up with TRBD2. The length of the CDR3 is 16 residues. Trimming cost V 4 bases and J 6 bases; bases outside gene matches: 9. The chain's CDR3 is CASSSRASGGAQTQYF. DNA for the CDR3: TGTGCCAGCAGTTCCCGGGCTAGCGGGGGGGCCCAGACCCAGTACTTC.

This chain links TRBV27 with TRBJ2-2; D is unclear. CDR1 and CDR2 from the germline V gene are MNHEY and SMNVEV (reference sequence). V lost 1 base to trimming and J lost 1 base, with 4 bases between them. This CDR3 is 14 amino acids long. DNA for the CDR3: TGTGCCAGCAGTTTATGGCTGAACACCGGGGAGCTGTTTTTT. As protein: CASSLWLNTGELFF.

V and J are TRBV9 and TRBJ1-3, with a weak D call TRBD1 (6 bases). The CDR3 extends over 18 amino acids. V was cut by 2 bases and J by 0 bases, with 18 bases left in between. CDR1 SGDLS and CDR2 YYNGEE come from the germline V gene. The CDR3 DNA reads TGTGCCAGCAGCGTTCGACAGGACCCTTTTTCCTCTGGAAACACCATATATTTT. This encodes CASSVRQDPFSSGNTIYF.

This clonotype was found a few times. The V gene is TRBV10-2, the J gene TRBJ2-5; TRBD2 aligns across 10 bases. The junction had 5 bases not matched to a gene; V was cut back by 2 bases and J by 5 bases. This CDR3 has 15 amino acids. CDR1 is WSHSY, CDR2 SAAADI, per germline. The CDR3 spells CASSEVSLAGETQYF. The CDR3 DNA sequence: TGCGCCAGCAGTGAGGTTTCACTAGCGGGGGAGACCCAGTACTTC.

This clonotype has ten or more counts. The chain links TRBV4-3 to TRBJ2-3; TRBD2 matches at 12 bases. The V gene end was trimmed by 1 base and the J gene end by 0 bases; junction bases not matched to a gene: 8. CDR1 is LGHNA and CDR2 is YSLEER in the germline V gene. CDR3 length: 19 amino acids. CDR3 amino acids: CASSQVTTSGGASTDTQYF. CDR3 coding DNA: TGCGCCAGCAGCCAAGTCACGACTAGCGGGGGCGCTAGCACAGATACGCAGTATTTT.

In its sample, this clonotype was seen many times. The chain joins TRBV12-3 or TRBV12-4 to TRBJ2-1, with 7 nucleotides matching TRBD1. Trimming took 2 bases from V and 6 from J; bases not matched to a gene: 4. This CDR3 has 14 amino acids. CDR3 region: CASSLRSGGNEQFF. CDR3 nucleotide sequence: TGTGCCAGCAGTTTACGGTCAGGGGGCAATGAGCAGTTCTTC.

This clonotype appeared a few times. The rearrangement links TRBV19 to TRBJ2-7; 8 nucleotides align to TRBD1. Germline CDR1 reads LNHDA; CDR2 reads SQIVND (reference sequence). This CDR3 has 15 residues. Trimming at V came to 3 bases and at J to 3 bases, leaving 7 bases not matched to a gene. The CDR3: CASSIGQGKNYEQYF. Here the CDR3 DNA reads TGTGCCAGTAGTATTGGACAGGGAAAAAACTACGAGCAGTACTTC.

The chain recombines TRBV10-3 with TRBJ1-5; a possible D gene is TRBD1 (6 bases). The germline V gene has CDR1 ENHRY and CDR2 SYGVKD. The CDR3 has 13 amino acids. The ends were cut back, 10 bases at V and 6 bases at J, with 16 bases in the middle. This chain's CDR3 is CATRTAVSQPQHF. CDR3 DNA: TGTGCCACCCGGACAGCTGTGAGTCAGCCCCAGCATTTT.

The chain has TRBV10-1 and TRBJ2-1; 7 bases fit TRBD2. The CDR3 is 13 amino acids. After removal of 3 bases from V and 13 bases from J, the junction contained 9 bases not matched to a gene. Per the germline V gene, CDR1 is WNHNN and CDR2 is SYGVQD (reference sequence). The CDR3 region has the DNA TGCGCCAGCAGTGAAAGTTTACCGGGACTACAGTTCTTC. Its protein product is CASSESLPGLQFF.

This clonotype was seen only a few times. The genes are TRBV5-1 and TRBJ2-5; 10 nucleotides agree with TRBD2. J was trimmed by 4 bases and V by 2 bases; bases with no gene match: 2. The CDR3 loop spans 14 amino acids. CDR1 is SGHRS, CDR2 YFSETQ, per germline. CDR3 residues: CASSFASGGETQYF. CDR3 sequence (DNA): TGCGCCAGCAGCTTCGCTAGCGGGGGAGAGACCCAGTACTTC.

The CDR3, as DNA: TGTGCCAGCAGTTACAGGGTCCAGTTATACGGGGAGCTGTTTTTT. Its protein is CASSYRVQLYGELFF. The V and J genes are TRBV6-2 or TRBV6-3 and TRBJ2-2; D remains unclear. The V and J ends lost 2 bases and 7 bases respectively, with 14 bases between them. The CDR3 runs 15 residues. The V gene's germline CDR1 is MNHEY and CDR2 SVGEGT.

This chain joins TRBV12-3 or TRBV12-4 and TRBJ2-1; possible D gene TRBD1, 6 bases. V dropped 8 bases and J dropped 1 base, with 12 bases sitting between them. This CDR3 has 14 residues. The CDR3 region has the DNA TGTGCCAGCCACCCAACAGGGTCCTACAATGAGCAGTTCTTC. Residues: CASHPTGSYNEQFF.

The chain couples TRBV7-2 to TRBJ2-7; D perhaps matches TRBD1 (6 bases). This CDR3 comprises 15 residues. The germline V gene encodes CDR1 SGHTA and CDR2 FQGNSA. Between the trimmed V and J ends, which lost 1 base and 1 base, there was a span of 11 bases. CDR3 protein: CASSLVPGTSYEQYF. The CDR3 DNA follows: TGTGCCAGCAGCTTAGTGCCGGGGACATCCTACGAGCAGTACTTC.

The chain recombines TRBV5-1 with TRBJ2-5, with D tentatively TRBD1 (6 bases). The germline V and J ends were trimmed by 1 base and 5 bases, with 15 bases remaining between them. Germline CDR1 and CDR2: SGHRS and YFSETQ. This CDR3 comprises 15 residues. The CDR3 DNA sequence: TGCGCCAGCAGCTTGTCAGGGACAACGAGGGAGACCCAGTACTTC. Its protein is CASSLSGTTRETQYF. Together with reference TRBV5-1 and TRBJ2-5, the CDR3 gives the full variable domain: KAGVTQTPRYLIKTRGQQVTLSCSPISGHRSVSWYQQTPGQGLQFLFEYFSETQRNKGNFPGRFSGRQFSNSRSEMNVSTLELGDSALYLCASSLSGTTRETQYFGPGTRLLVL.

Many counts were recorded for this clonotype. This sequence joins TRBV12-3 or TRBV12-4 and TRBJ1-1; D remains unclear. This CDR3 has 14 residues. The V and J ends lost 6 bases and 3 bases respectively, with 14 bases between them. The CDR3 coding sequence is TGTGCCAGCAGGGATCGGGGATTGGACACTGAAGCTTTCTTT. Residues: CASRDRGLDTEAFF.

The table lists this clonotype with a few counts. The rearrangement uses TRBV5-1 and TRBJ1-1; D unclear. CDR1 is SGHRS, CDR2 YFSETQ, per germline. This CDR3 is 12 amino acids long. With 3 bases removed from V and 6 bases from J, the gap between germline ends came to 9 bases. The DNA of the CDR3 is TGCGCCAGCAGCTCCGACTCTGCTGAAGCTTTCTTT. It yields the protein CASSSDSAEAFF.

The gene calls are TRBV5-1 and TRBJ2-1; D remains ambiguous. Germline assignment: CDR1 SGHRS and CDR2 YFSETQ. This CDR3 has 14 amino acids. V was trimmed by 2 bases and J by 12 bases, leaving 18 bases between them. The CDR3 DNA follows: TGCGCCAGCAGCTTTAGGGCGTCGGGTGAATCGCAGTTCTTC. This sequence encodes CASSFRASGESQFF. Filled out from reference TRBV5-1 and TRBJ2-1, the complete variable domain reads KAGVTQTPRYLIKTRGQQVTLSCSPISGHRSVSWYQQTPGQGLQFLFEYFSETQRNKGNFPGRFSGRQFSNSRSEMNVSTLELGDSALYLCASSFRASGESQFFGPGTRLTVL.